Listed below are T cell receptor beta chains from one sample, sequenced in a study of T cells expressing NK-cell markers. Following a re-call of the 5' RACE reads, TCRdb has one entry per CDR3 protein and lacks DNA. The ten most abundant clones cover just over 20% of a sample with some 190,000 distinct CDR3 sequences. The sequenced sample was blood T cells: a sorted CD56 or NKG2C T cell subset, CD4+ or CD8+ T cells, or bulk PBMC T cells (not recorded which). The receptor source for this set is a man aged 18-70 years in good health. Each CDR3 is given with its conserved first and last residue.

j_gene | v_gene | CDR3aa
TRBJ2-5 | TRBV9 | CASSPGTSGRQETQYF
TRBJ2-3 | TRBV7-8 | CASSLGRGGHTDTQYF
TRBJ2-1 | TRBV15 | CATSRDLDRAQSTSNEQFF
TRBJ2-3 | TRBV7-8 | CASSYFRSGTDTQYF
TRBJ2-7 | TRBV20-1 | CSARETWQDDHEQYF
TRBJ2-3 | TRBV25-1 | CASSEFGGGGDTQYF
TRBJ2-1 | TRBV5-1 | CASSSLTSGGGEQFF
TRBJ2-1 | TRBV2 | CASSDPGRLYEQFF
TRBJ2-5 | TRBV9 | CASSVGTSWRKTQYF
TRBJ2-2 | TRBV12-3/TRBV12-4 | CASSPGQGGTGELFF
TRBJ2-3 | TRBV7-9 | CASTAGGGTDTQYF
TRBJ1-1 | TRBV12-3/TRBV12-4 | CASSLSTYTEAFF